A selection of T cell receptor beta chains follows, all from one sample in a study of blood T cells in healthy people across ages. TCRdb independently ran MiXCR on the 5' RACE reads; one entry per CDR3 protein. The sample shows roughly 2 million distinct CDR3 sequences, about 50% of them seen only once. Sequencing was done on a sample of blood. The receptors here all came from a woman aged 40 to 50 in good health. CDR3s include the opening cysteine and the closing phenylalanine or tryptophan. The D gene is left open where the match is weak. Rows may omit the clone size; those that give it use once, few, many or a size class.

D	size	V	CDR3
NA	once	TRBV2	CASIYRTDGRGYGYTF
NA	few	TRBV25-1	CASSPSWLETQYF
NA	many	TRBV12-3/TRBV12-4	CASSLRGVETQYF
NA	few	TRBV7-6	CASSSIPYNEQFF
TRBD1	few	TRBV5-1	CASSLWDRGVEQYF
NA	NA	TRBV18	CASSPTLAEETQYF
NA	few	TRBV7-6	CASSPRPGGNTGELFF
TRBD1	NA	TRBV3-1	CASSQWDRGSYGYTF
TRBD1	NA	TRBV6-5	CASRSRGTGDYGYTF
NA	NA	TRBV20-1	CSARVVPGVHNEQFF
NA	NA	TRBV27	CASSSDSTSQETQYF
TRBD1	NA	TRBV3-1	CASSQGDRVDNEQFF
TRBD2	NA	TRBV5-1	CASRLAGGRTGEQFF
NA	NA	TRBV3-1	CASSRRGVKNIQYF
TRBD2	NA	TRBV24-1	CATSDPGLAGDYSTDTQYF
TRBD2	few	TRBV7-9	CASIGGTTDTQYF
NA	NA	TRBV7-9	CASSSQTGWGSETQYF
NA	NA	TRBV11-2	CASSLEQGFSYEQYF
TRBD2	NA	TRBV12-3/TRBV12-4	CASSFFGGGIPIDTQYF
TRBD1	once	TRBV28	CASLNRQRGLGYNEQFF
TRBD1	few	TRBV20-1	CSASSGTGGYSGANVLTF
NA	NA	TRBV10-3	CAISEGEVFYGYTF
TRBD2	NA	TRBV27	CASRISGGYDEQFF
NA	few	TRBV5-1	CASSLEDYYNEQFF
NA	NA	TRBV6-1	CASQGYGGPRQPQHF
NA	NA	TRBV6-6	CASRATGIAKNEQFF
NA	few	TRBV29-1	CSVQDRLSTDTQYF
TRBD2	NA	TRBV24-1	CATSDLGTSAAAQYF
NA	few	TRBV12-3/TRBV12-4	CASSGQMNTEAFF
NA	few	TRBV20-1	CSASLGLNEQFF
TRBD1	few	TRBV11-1	CASSPGDRGPEKLFF
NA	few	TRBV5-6	CASSPSRADTQYF
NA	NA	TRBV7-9	CASSPEGFLSGYTF
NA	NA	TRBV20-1	CSARSGLGVGGYTF
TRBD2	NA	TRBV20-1	CSARNSGGASEQFF
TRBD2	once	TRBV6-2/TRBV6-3	CASSPLAGGSIAYEQYF